The 5 T cell receptor beta chains given below trace back to one sample, sequenced in a study of T cell responses to AZD1222 COVID-19 vaccine. Profiled with immunoSEQ multiplex PCR; TCRdb holds only in-frame clones, not every one. Of about 210,000 clones in the sample, about 95% were seen once. Sample: peripheral blood, taken 28 days after the second dose of the MenACWY control vaccine. The receptors were gathered from an adult who received the MenACWY meningococcal vaccine as a control.

The rearrangement uses TRBV5-4 and TRBJ2-1, with D perhaps TRBD1 or TRBD2 (7 bases each). V was clipped by 4 bases and J by 4 bases, with 15 bases between them. The germline V gene has CDR1 SGHNT and CDR2 YYREEE (reference sequence). CDR3 length: 15 amino acids. CDR3 loop: CASSGAGQPYNEQFF. The DNA of the CDR3 is TGTGCCAGCAGCGGAGCGGGACAGCCGTACAATGAGCAGTTCTTC.

The V and J genes are TRBV6-5 and TRBJ1-5; 10 bases map to TRBD1. This CDR3 has 14 residues. With V trimmed by 6 bases and J by 5 bases, 4 bases remained unmatched. Germline V gives CDR1 MNHEY, CDR2 SVGAGI. CDR3 sequence (DNA): TGTGCCAGCAGGGCCGGGACAGGGGATCAGCCCCAGCATTTT. This sequence encodes CASRAGTGDQPQHF.

This chain uses TRBV4-3 with TRBJ1-2; 8 positions match TRBD1. The junction had 1 base not matched to a gene; V was cut back by 3 bases and J by 4 bases. CDR3 length: 13 residues. Germline V gene data show CDR1 as LGHNA and CDR2 as YSLEER. Here the CDR3 reads CASSQTGVYGYTF. The DNA of the CDR3 is TGCGCCAGCAGCCAGACAGGGGTCTATGGCTACACCTTC.

V is TRBV12-5 and J is TRBJ2-1; 8 bases fit TRBD1. The CDR3 extends over 15 amino acids. The V gene end was trimmed by 2 bases and the J gene end by 8 bases; junction bases not matched to a gene: 8. CDR1 is LGHNT and CDR2 is FRNRAP in the germline V gene. The CDR3 loop reads CASGLWPGGMDEQFF. CDR3 DNA: TGTGCTAGTGGTTTGTGGCCAGGGGGCATGGATGAGCAGTTCTTC.

The chain couples TRBV9 to TRBJ1-1; tentatively, D is TRBD1 (6 bases). This CDR3 is built from 15 residues. Germline CDR1 is SGDLS and CDR2 is YYNGEE. Trimming took 2 bases from V and 0 from J, leaving 11 bases between them. The CDR3 protein is CASSVAGGVNTEAFF. CDR3 bases: TGTGCCAGCAGCGTCGCCGGGGGCGTGAACACTGAAGCTTTCTTT.